Listed here are 6 T cell receptor beta chains from one sample, sequenced in a study of blood T cell repertoires in COVID-19. Sequencing used immunoSEQ multiplex PCR; TCRdb keeps in-frame clones, though not all of them. The table records 90,000 to 120,000 clones, 75% to 90% of them present only once. Sequenced input: peripheral blood. These receptors were taken from a man aged 50 to 60 with acute or convalescent COVID-19.

This chain joins TRBV24-1 and TRBJ2-2; D gene unclear. V was cut by 6 bases and J by 1 base, with 11 bases left in between. From germline, CDR1 is KGHDR and CDR2 SFDVKD. The length of the CDR3 is 15 residues. The DNA of the CDR3 is TGTGCCACCAGTTATGCCCAGTTGAACACCGGGGAGCTGTTTTTT. Translation gives CATSYAQLNTGELFF.

The chain links TRBV5-1 to TRBJ2-5; perhaps TRBD1 as D (5 bases). The germline gives CDR1 SGHRS, CDR2 YFSETQ. Trimming shortened V by 0 bases and J by 9 bases, and 9 bases separated the two germline ends. The CDR3 is 12 amino acids. The CDR3 region is CASSLVPGSQYF. The CDR3 DNA follows: TGCGCCAGCAGCTTGGTACCAGGGTCCCAGTACTTC.

The chain combines TRBV6-5 with TRBJ1-1, with D perhaps matching TRBD1 (6 bases). This CDR3 is built from 15 residues. V lost 6 bases, J lost 0 bases, and 14 bases lay in between. Germline V lookup: CDR1 MNHEY, CDR2 SVGAGI. In DNA form, the CDR3 reads TGTGCCAGCAGGACTACAGGGACCATGAACACTGAAGCTTTCTTT. It codes for CASRTTGTMNTEAFF.

The chain employs TRBV9 and TRBJ2-2; 8 positions agree with TRBD2. The CDR3 runs 15 residues. The germline gives CDR1 SGDLS, CDR2 YYNGEE. Trimming removed 4 bases from V and 4 bases from J; junction bases left unmatched: 6. The CDR3 here is CASSPSGRATGELFF. Here the CDR3 DNA reads TGTGCCAGCAGCCCTAGCGGGCGGGCCACCGGGGAGCTGTTTTTT.

The V gene is TRBV4-2, the J gene TRBJ1-4; the D is unclear. The CDR3 runs 14 residues. Germline V gene lookup returns CDR1 LGHNA and CDR2 YNFKEQ. Between the trimmed V and J ends, which lost 1 base and 4 bases, there was a span of 7 bases. The CDR3 coding sequence is TGTGCCAGCAGCCAAGTAGAGGGTAATGAAAAACTGTTTTTT. It specifies CASSQVEGNEKLFF.

The rearrangement links TRBV27 to TRBJ1-6, with TRBD1 as a possible D gene (5 bases). The V end lost 3 bases, the J end lost 7 bases, and 13 bases lay between the germline ends. This CDR3 comprises 15 residues. Germline CDR1 and CDR2: MNHEY and SMNVEV (reference sequence). CDR3 sequence reads: CASSFQGGINSPLHF. The CDR3 DNA sequence: TGTGCCAGCAGTTTTCAGGGAGGAATCAATTCACCCCTCCACTTT.